The entry that follows covers one T cell receptor beta chain sequence. The antigen is not known. The entry originates in a study of cytomegalovirus exposure and HLA in healthy donors. Study summary: Samples from HLA-typed donors yielded about 85 million unique TCRs in an early data release.

The CDR3 length is 15 residues. CDR1 is SEHNR and CDR2 is FQNEAQ in the germline V gene (reference sequence). J was trimmed by 5 bases and V by 3 bases; bases with no gene match: 9. Primers for the PCR totalled 60 Vbeta and 13 Jbeta. Sequencing was performed with immunoSEQ multiplex PCR; in TCRdb, only in-frame clones are kept and a portion is missing. The sample has about 150,000 clones, about 64% seen once. Overall study findings and caveats: An analysis was carried out later, and it reportedly showed fewer N-insertions in an Asian-associated ancestry cluster than the approximately 710-donor mean. Reported findings show TCR beta sequences accurately forecast HLA-A and HLA-B alleles in most subjects. In a later analysis, V- and J-gene trimming of beta chains associated with a DCLRE1C missense variant, replicated independently.

Sequenced material: PBMCs. The source is a woman aged 55 to 70 in good health and CMV-seropositive. The chain is built from TRBV7-9 and TRBJ2-7, with 8 bases aligning to TRBD2. CDR3 DNA: TGTGCCAGCAGCTTGGGGTCGGGAGGGAACCACGAGCAGTACTTC. This gives the protein CASSLGSGGNHEQYF.